These 30 T cell receptor beta chains were sequenced from one sample in a study of T cell responses to AZD1222 COVID-19 vaccine. The table came from immunoSEQ multiplex PCR; TCRdb's copy has only in-frame clones and leaves some out. The table has some 160,000 clones, about 90% seen once. The specimen comprised peripheral blood, sampled on day 0 of AZD1222 vaccination. The receptors were sampled from an adult in good health.

The rearrangement joins TRBV6-4 to TRBJ2-1; 8 positions agree with TRBD2. Germline CDR1 reads MRHNA; CDR2 reads SNTAGT. The CDR3 covers 16 residues. Trimming at V came to 2 bases and at J to 0 bases, leaving 3 bases not matched to a gene. CDR3 sequence (DNA): TGTGCCAGCAGTGACATCGGGACTAGCTCCTACAATGAGCAGTTCTTC. Its protein is CASSDIGTSSYNEQFF.

This chain connects TRBV18 to TRBJ2-5, with D perhaps matching TRBD1 (6 bases). The CDR3 has 12 amino acids. CDR1 and CDR2 from the germline V gene are KGHSH and LQKENI. With 6 bases removed from V and 3 bases from J, the gap between germline ends came to 8 bases. Written as DNA, the CDR3 is TGTGCCAGCTCTCCAGGGGAAGAGACCCAGTACTTC. This gives the protein CASSPGEETQYF.

This clone showed up just once. The CDR3 DNA follows: TGTGCCAGCCGGGACAGGGCCCGTGGCTACACCTTC. Its translation: CASRDRARGYTF. The chain combines TRBV9 with TRBJ1-2, with TRBD1 matching over 9 bases. The CDR3 extends over 12 amino acids. J gave up 7 bases and V 7 bases, and 5 bases lay outside the gene matches. Germline lookup yields CDR1 SGDLS and CDR2 YYNGEE.

V is TRBV7-3 and J is TRBJ2-1; perhaps TRBD2 as D (5 bases). The germline V and J ends were trimmed by 3 bases and 10 bases, with 13 bases remaining between them. Per the germline V gene, CDR1 is SGHTA and CDR2 is FQGTGA. The CDR3 contains 13 residues. The CDR3 sequence: CASSFADSVEQFF. The CDR3 DNA is TGTGCCAGCAGCTTCGCGGACTCGGTCGAGCAGTTCTTC.

V gene TRBV7-2 combines with J gene TRBJ2-7; 8 bases match TRBD2. J lost 6 bases, V lost 5 bases, and 15 bases had no gene match. This CDR3 spans 16 amino acids. Per the germline V gene, CDR1 is SGHTA and CDR2 is FQGNSA. The CDR3 is CASSPGGASGSGEQYF. Here the CDR3 DNA reads TGTGCCAGCAGCCCCGGGGGAGCTAGCGGGTCGGGCGAGCAGTACTTC.

The rearrangement joins TRBV7-8 to TRBJ2-5; D unclear. Per the germline V gene, CDR1 is SGHVS and CDR2 is FQNEAQ. This CDR3 spans 17 amino acids. The V and J ends lost 2 bases and 1 base respectively, with 17 bases between them. CDR3 coding DNA: TGTGCCAGCAGCTTAAGGTCCTTTTCACTACTCCAAGAGACCCAGTACTTC. Encoded protein: CASSLRSFSLLQETQYF. Looking up the rest from reference TRBV7-8 and TRBJ2-5 gives the full variable domain: GAGVSQSPRYKVAKRGQDVALRCDPISGHVSLFWYQQALGQGPEFLTYFQNEAQLDKSGLPSDRFFAERPEGSVSTLKIQRTQQEDSAVYLCASSLRSFSLLQETQYFGPGTRLLVL.

The V call is TRBV9, the J call TRBJ2-3; 13 bases line up with TRBD2. CDR1 is SGDLS, CDR2 YYNGEE, per germline. This CDR3 contains 16 residues. The V and J ends lost 2 bases and 2 bases, in that order; junction bases with no gene match: 2. The CDR3 DNA reads as TGTGCCAGCAGCGTGGGGACTAGCGGGAACACAGATACGCAGTATTTT. Protein product: CASSVGTSGNTDTQYF.

The V and J genes are TRBV18 and TRBJ2-2; D is perhaps TRBD2 (6 bases). Germline V CDR1 and CDR2: KGHSH, LQKENI. V lost 0 bases to trimming and J lost 8 bases, with 10 bases between them. This CDR3 region has 14 residues. Here the CDR3 reads CASSPPRDSGELFF. The CDR3 nucleotides read TGTGCCAGCTCACCACCGAGGGACTCGGGGGAGCTGTTTTTT.

This clone appeared a few times. The V call is TRBV6-5, the J call TRBJ2-7, with TRBD1 identical over 11 bases. V shed 0 bases, J shed 3 bases, and the junction held 4 bases outside the gene matches. The length of the CDR3 is 16 residues. From germline, CDR1 is MNHEY and CDR2 SVGAGI. For the CDR3, the DNA is TGTGCCAGCAGTTACTCGACCGGGACAGGGGGCTACGAGCAGTACTTC. Translation: CASSYSTGTGGYEQYF.

The chain carries TRBV28 and TRBJ1-2; D possibly corresponds to TRBD1 (5 bases). The germline CDR1 and CDR2 sequences are MDHEN and SYDVKM. The CDR3 has 12 amino acids. V lost 6 bases, J lost 4 bases, and 9 bases lay in between. The CDR3 spells CASRGTVYGYTF. CDR3 nucleotides: TGTGCCAGCAGGGGGACCGTCTATGGCTACACCTTC.

The rearrangement joins TRBV19 to TRBJ2-7; TRBD1 aligns across 7 bases. V shed 3 bases and J 0 bases; nucleotides not matched to a gene: 11. CDR3 length equals 17 residues. The germline V gene encodes CDR1 LNHDA and CDR2 SQIVND (reference sequence). The CDR3 nucleotides read TGTGCCAGTAGTATTGGATTCAGGACAGGTCTCTCCTACGAGCAGTACTTC. This sequence encodes CASSIGFRTGLSYEQYF.

V is TRBV28 and J is TRBJ1-2, with a tentative D call TRBD1 (5 bases). The germline CDR1 and CDR2 sequences are MDHEN and SYDVKM. This CDR3 spans 14 amino acids. V was shortened by 6 bases and J by 8 bases, with 19 bases between the two germline ends. The CDR3 region is CASSTSGGTGGYTF. The CDR3 coding sequence is TGTGCCAGCAGCACATCCGGGGGGACGGGAGGCTACACCTTC.

In DNA, the CDR3 is TGTGCCTCCGGGGGGGCCTACGAGCAGTACTTC. It yields the protein CASGGAYEQYF. The chain has TRBV10-3 and TRBJ2-7; 8 positions match TRBD2. The length of the CDR3 is 11 residues. Trimming at V came to 11 bases and at J to 2 bases, leaving 2 bases not matched to a gene. Germline loops: CDR1 ENHRY, CDR2 SYGVKD.

The chain employs TRBV5-6 and TRBJ2-2; perhaps D is TRBD1 or TRBD2 (5 bases each). Germline V gene lookup returns CDR1 SGHDT and CDR2 YYEEEE. The V and J ends lost 0 bases and 7 bases respectively, with 10 bases between them. CDR3 length: 14 residues. CDR3 nucleotide sequence: TGTGCCAGCAGCTTGGGAGGGGTAGACGGGGAGCTGTTTTTT. Residues: CASSLGGVDGELFF.

V and J are TRBV28 and TRBJ2-3; D possibly corresponds to TRBD2 (5 bases). The CDR3 has 17 residues. The V end was cut by 2 bases, the J end by 1 base, with 16 bases between. Looked up from germline, CDR1 is MDHEN and CDR2 is SYDVKM. CDR3 sequence (DNA): TGTGCCAGCAGTTTAGACCGCCGGGGTTGGGGCACAGATACGCAGTATTTT. Translated: CASSLDRRGWGTDTQYF.

A single count supports this clone. J is TRBJ2-1 and V is TRBV12-3 or TRBV12-4; 8 bases are a match to TRBD2. This CDR3 has 11 residues. V was pared by 3 bases and J by 12 bases, with 1 base of the junction left unmatched. Here the CDR3 DNA reads TGTGCCAGCAGTTTGGCGGGAGGGCAGTTCTTC. Its translation is CASSLAGGQFF.

The V and J genes are TRBV21-1 and TRBJ1-5; no DNA check was done on the table's D call, TRBD1. TRBV21-1 is a pseudogene segment. This CDR3 contains 18 residues. CDR3: CASSKSRQGPYSNQPQHF. As DNA, the CDR3 is TGTGCCAGCAGCAAAAGTCGACAGGGACCTTATAGCAATCAGCCCCAGCATTTT.

V gene TRBV28 combines with J gene TRBJ1-4, with no clear D. Trimming removed 9 bases from V and 4 bases from J, with 18 bases in between. Germline V gene lookup returns CDR1 MDHEN and CDR2 SYDVKM. The CDR3 extends over 15 amino acids. This CDR3 reads CASSGEVLGNEKLFF. DNA for the CDR3: TGTGCCAGTAGCGGGGAGGTTCTGGGTAATGAAAAACTGTTTTTT.

V is TRBV30 and J is TRBJ2-1; TRBD2 matches at 8 bases. V lost 3 bases, J lost 6 bases, and 7 bases stayed unmatched. CDR3 length: 14 amino acids. The germline V gene has CDR1 GTSNPN and CDR2 SVGIG (reference sequence). CDR3 in DNA: TGTGCCTGGAGGGGGAGCGGGGGAATCAATGAGCAGTTCTTC. Its protein product is CAWRGSGGINEQFF.

The CDR3 here is CASSLTGVNTEAFF. For the CDR3, the DNA is TGTGCCAGTAGTCTGACAGGGGTGAACACTGAAGCTTTCTTT. This chain connects TRBV19 to TRBJ1-1, with 8 bases lining up with TRBD1. The CDR3 loop spans 14 amino acids. The J segment lost 0 bases and the V segment lost 5 bases, leaving 2 bases of the junction unmatched. Germline CDR1 reads LNHDA; CDR2 reads SQIVND (reference sequence).

The chain employs TRBV4-3 and TRBJ2-7, with 11 bases matching TRBD1. The CDR3 consists of 15 residues. Germline lookup yields CDR1 LGHNA and CDR2 YSLEER. V gave up 4 bases and J gave up 3 bases; unmatched junction bases: 5. CDR3 DNA: TGCGCCAGCAGCCGGGCCGGGACAGGGGGCTACGAGCAGTACTTC. The encoded protein is CASSRAGTGGYEQYF.

The V gene is TRBV18, the J gene TRBJ1-4, with D possibly TRBD1 on 5 matching bases. V was clipped by 3 bases and J by 6 bases, with 14 bases between them. Germline V gene sequence: CDR1 KGHSH, CDR2 LQKENI. The CDR3 has 15 residues. The CDR3 DNA sequence: TGTGCCAGCTCACCGGGGTCGGGGCGCGATGAAAAACTGTTTTTT. Its translation: CASSPGSGRDEKLFF.

V is TRBV6-4 and J is TRBJ2-1; possible D gene TRBD2, 6 bases. Between the trimmed V and J ends, which lost 5 bases and 1 base, there was a span of 6 bases. From germline, CDR1 is MRHNA and CDR2 SNTAGT. CDR3 length equals 13 residues. The CDR3 nucleotides read TGTGCCAGCAGTAGCGGGTCCTACAATGAGCAGTTCTTC. It is translated as CASSSGSYNEQFF.

V gene TRBV29-1 combines with J gene TRBJ1-4; 9 bases fit TRBD1. This CDR3 is 14 amino acids long. Germline V CDR1 and CDR2: SQVTM, ANQGSEA. J was trimmed by 6 bases and V by 6 bases; bases with no gene match: 8. The CDR3 spells CSVVKGTGYEKLFF. The CDR3 coding sequence is TGCAGCGTGGTAAAGGGGACAGGGTATGAAAAACTGTTTTTT. Full variable domain (missing parts from reference TRBV29-1 and TRBJ1-4): SAVISQKPSRDICQRGTSLTIQCQVDSQVTMMFWYRQQPGQSLTLIATANQGSEATYESGFVIDKFPISRPNLTFSTLTVSNMSPEDSSIYLCSVVKGTGYEKLFFGSGTQLSVL.

V and J are TRBV6-5 and TRBJ1-1; D perhaps matches TRBD1 (6 bases). The CDR3 consists of 16 residues. Trimming took off 2 bases at V and 4 bases at J, with 17 bases between the two ends. The germline gives CDR1 MNHEY, CDR2 SVGAGI. In DNA, the CDR3 is TGTGCCAGCAGTTACAGACAGGCCCGATCGGGCACTGAAGCTTTCTTT. Translation: CASSYRQARSGTEAFF.

This chain joins TRBV27 and TRBJ2-7; D unclear. Germline V gene sequence: CDR1 MNHEY, CDR2 SMNVEV (reference sequence). Trimming removed 3 bases from V and 5 bases from J, with 14 bases in between. The CDR3 contains 14 residues. CDR3 residues: CASSFVGSSDEQYF. The CDR3 DNA reads as TGTGCCAGCAGTTTTGTCGGCAGTTCTGACGAGCAGTACTTC.

This chain joins TRBV6-5 and TRBJ1-1; unclear D gene. Trimming cost V 3 bases and J 5 bases, with 13 bases left between them. CDR3 length: 14 residues. Looked up from germline, CDR1 is MNHEY and CDR2 is SVGAGI. The DNA for the CDR3 is TGTGCCAGCAGTTATAGACCCTCTGGGACTGAAGCTTTCTTT. This codes for CASSYRPSGTEAFF.

The chain uses TRBV5-6 and TRBJ2-1, with D perhaps TRBD1 (6 bases). Looked up from germline, CDR1 is SGHDT and CDR2 is YYEEEE. Trimming pared 2 bases from V and 10 bases from J, leaving 19 bases between. The CDR3 is 15 amino acids. This CDR3 reads CASSFGSAQGGEQFF. DNA for the CDR3: TGTGCCAGCAGCTTTGGGTCAGCACAGGGCGGGGAGCAGTTCTTC.

The CDR3 coding sequence is TGTGCCAGCAGTGAATCAGGGAACTATTTCACAGATACGCAGTATTTT. It translates to CASSESGNYFTDTQYF. The chain couples TRBV6-1 to TRBJ2-3, with D possibly being TRBD1 (5 bases). This CDR3 has 16 residues. The germline V gene encodes CDR1 MNHNS and CDR2 SASEGT. V was trimmed by 2 bases and J by 2 bases, leaving 14 bases between them.

This rearrangement joins TRBV7-3 to TRBJ2-1; 11 bases map to TRBD2. J lost 6 bases, V lost 5 bases, and 6 bases had no gene match. The CDR3 has 15 amino acids. Germline CDR1 and CDR2: SGHTA and FQGTGA. The chain's CDR3 is CASSRSLAGANEQFF. The CDR3 DNA sequence: TGTGCCAGCAGCCGTTCACTAGCGGGGGCCAATGAGCAGTTCTTC.